Listed below are T cell receptor beta chains from one sample, sequenced in a study of T cell repertoires in cytomegalovirus infection. Each CDR3 protein gets one entry after TCRdb re-called the reads with MiXCR. The sample yields approximately 400,000 distinct CDR3 sequences, roughly 30% seen once. Sequencing was performed on PBMCs. These receptors were taken from a human donor in good health (CMV status not recorded). Some clones in this sample may be carry-over from other donors' samples. Each CDR3 is given with its conserved first and last residue. D genes are given only for firm matches. Some rows have no size entry. The others give once, few or many, or a class for an expanded clone.

clone_size | d_call | j_call | v_call | cdr3_nt | cdr3_aa
many | TRBD1 | TRBJ1-5 | TRBV11-2 | TGTGCCAGCAGCCCAGGACAGGGCATCAATCAGCCCCAGCATTTT | CASSPGQGINQPQHF
NA | NA | TRBJ2-3 | TRBV29-1 | TGCAGCGTTGCGCAGGGATCCGATACGCAGTATTTT | CSVAQGSDTQYF
NA | TRBD1 | TRBJ1-6 | TRBV2 | TGTGCCAGCAGTAACTCCCAATATAACGGACAGGCGAATAATTCACCCCTCCACTTT | CASSNSQYNGQANNSPLHF
NA | NA | TRBJ2-5 | TRBV6-2/TRBV6-3 | TGTGCCAGCAGTGAGGGTAGCGGTCCCCAAGAGACCCAGTACTTC | CASSEGSGPQETQYF
few | NA | TRBJ1-2 | TRBV3-1 | TGTGCCAGCAGCCACCGGTGGGGGGGCTATGGCTACACCTTC | CASSHRWGGYGYTF
NA | NA | TRBJ2-1 | TRBV5-1 | TGCGCCAGCAGCTTTGGACGCCTCTACAATGAGCAGTTCTTC | CASSFGRLYNEQFF
many | TRBD2 | TRBJ2-1 | TRBV7-8 | TGTGCCAGCAGCCCTCTAGGACTAGCGGGGGCCCGCTCTTACTACAATGAGCAGTTCTTC | CASSPLGLAGARSYYNEQFF
few | NA | TRBJ1-3 | TRBV27 | TGTGCCAGCAGTTTACGGGGTACATCCGGAAACACCATATATTTT | CASSLRGTSGNTIYF
few | TRBD1 | TRBJ2-1 | TRBV27 | TGTGCCAGCAGTTTCCTCCCTCCGGGCAGGGGGCAAAAAACACAGTTCTTC | CASSFLPPGRGQKTQFF
NA | TRBD1 | TRBJ1-5 | TRBV20-1 | TGCAGTGCTAGAGGCAGGACAGGGGGGTTTAATCAGCCCCAGCATTTT | CSARGRTGGFNQPQHF
few | NA | TRBJ2-3 | TRBV7-2 | TGTGCCAGCAGCTTGGGACGGGGGCCTTACACAGATACGCAGTATTTT | CASSLGRGPYTDTQYF
NA | TRBD2 | TRBJ2-7 | TRBV12-3/TRBV12-4 | TGTGCCAGCAGTTTAGCGAAGGTGGGGGGGTACGAGCAGTACTTC | CASSLAKVGGYEQYF
NA | TRBD2 | TRBJ2-7 | TRBV4-1 | TGCGCCAGCAGCCAAGTAGCGGGGGGGATCTACGAGCAGTACTTC | CASSQVAGGIYEQYF
NA | NA | TRBJ1-6 | TRBV28 | TGTGCCAGCAGTTTTGGGGGTCCCTATAATTCACCCCTCCACTTT | CASSFGGPYNSPLHF
few | TRBD1 | TRBJ1-1 | TRBV12-3/TRBV12-4 | TGTGCCAGCACCGAGGACAGGGCCCTCACTGAAGCTTTCTTT | CASTEDRALTEAFF
NA | NA | TRBJ2-1 | TRBV6-2/TRBV6-3 | TGTGCCAGCAGTCCGTCACACAATGAGCAGTTCTTC | CASSPSHNEQFF
many | NA | TRBJ2-4 | TRBV6-6 | TGTGCCAGCAGTTACCACCCAACTATAGCCAAAAACATTCAGTACTTC | CASSYHPTIAKNIQYF
NA | TRBD2 | TRBJ2-3 | TRBV4-3 | TGCGCCAGCAGCCAAGACCAGCGGGGGACTACTGAGCAGTATTTT | CASSQDQRGTTEQYF
NA | NA | TRBJ1-2 | TRBV10-3 | TGTGCCATCAGTGTTAGGGGAGGCTATGGCTACACCTTC | CAISVRGGYGYTF
NA | NA | TRBJ2-1 | TRBV5-1 | TGCGCCAGCAGCTTGGCCGGACGCGGGCTCGCCAATGAGCAGTTCTTC | CASSLAGRGLANEQFF
NA | NA | TRBJ1-2 | TRBV11-2 | TGTGCCAGCAGCTTAGTAGGGCAGGCCTATGGCTACACCTTC | CASSLVGQAYGYTF
NA | NA | TRBJ2-7 | TRBV7-2 | TGTGACAGCAGCCCCCGTGGACAGCTGCCCTACGAGCAGTACTTC | CDSSPRGQLPYEQYF
NA | TRBD2 | TRBJ2-3 | TRBV12-3/TRBV12-4 | TGTGCCAGCAGTGTAGCGGGGGCCGGGGATACGCAGTATTTT | CASSVAGAGDTQYF
many | TRBD1 | TRBJ1-5 | TRBV7-2 | TGTGCCAGCAGCTGGGGACAGGGACCCAATCAGCCCCAGCATTTT | CASSWGQGPNQPQHF
NA | NA | TRBJ1-4 | TRBV20-1 | TGCAGTGCCTCGAAAGGGACGAACACTGCTGAAAAACTGTTTTTT | CSASKGTNTAEKLFF
NA | NA | TRBJ2-1 | TRBV2 | TGTGCCAGCAGTGAATTAAGGGCTCCCTCCTACAATGAGCAGTTCTTC | CASSELRAPSYNEQFF
many | NA | TRBJ2-7 | TRBV19 | TGTGCCAGTAGTGCGACAGTTACCTACGAGCAGTACTTC | CASSATVTYEQYF
NA | NA | TRBJ1-2 | TRBV27 | TGTGCCAGCACCACGTCCGGCTATGGCTACACCTTC | CASTTSGYGYTF
few | TRBD1 | TRBJ2-7 | TRBV6-5 | TGTGCCAGCAGTTACTCCGGGACAGCTATCTACGAGCAGTACTTC | CASSYSGTAIYEQYF
NA | NA | TRBJ2-5 | TRBV10-3 | TGTGCCATCAGTGAGGGGGGGCGAGAGACCCAGTACTTC | CAISEGGRETQYF
few | NA | TRBJ2-1 | TRBV7-6 | TGTGCCAGCAGCTCACCGGGGGGCAGGGAGCAGTTCTTC | CASSSPGGREQFF
NA | TRBD1 | TRBJ1-6 | TRBV7-6 | TGTTCCAGCAGCTTAGCCTGGGACAGCCGCACCTATAATTCACCCCTCCACTTT | CSSSLAWDSRTYNSPLHF
NA | NA | TRBJ2-5 | TRBV27 | TGTGCCAGCAGTTTATCTCCGGAGGGGCCTCAAGAGACCCAGTACTTC | CASSLSPEGPQETQYF
few | NA | TRBJ1-1 | TRBV18 | TGTGCCAGCTCACCAGTCAGCACCAACACTGAAGCTTTCTTT | CASSPVSTNTEAFF
NA | TRBD2 | TRBJ2-3 | TRBV20-1 | TGCAGTGCAAAGGGACTAGTCGGCGTCACGCAGTATTTT | CSAKGLVGVTQYF
NA | NA | TRBJ1-1 | TRBV12-3/TRBV12-4 | TGTGCCACTTCTCGGGGGAACACTGAAGCTTTCTTT | CATSRGNTEAFF
few | NA | TRBJ2-7 | TRBV4-3 | TGCGCCAGCAGCCAAGCCTGGGAGGGGGACTACGAGCAGTACTTC | CASSQAWEGDYEQYF
few | NA | TRBJ2-1 | TRBV6-1 | TGTGCCAGCACGGGGTGGTGGAATGAGCAGTTCTTC | CASTGWWNEQFF
few | NA | TRBJ2-1 | TRBV6-2/TRBV6-3 | TGTGCCAGCAGTTACGGCGCTAGTCGGAAGGGTGAGCAGTTCTTC | CASSYGASRKGEQFF
many | TRBD2 | TRBJ2-3 | TRBV7-3 | TGTGCCAGCAGCTTAACTGCTAGCGGGGGTTCTAGCACAGATACGCAGTATTTT | CASSLTASGGSSTDTQYF
NA | NA | TRBJ2-1 | TRBV29-1 | TGCAGCGTTCCGGGGGGACAGCGATACAATGAGCAGTTCTTC | CSVPGGQRYNEQFF
many | TRBD2 | TRBJ2-3 | TRBV7-2 | TGTGCCAGCAGCTTAGCAAGGACTAGAACAGATACGCAGTATTTT | CASSLARTRTDTQYF
once | TRBD1 | TRBJ1-5 | TRBV25-1 | TGTGCCAGCAGGGGACAGGGGGTCAATCAGCCCCAGCATTTT | CASRGQGVNQPQHF